This entry lists 8 T cell receptor beta chains sequenced from one sample in a study of T cell responses to AZD1222 COVID-19 vaccine. Clones were sequenced by immunoSEQ multiplex PCR, and TCRdb holds only the in-frame ones, with some missing. The sample has about 94,000 clones; 90% are singletons. The source material was peripheral blood, sampled on day 0 of AZD1222 vaccination. These receptors were obtained from an adult in good health.

The chain combines TRBV10-3 with TRBJ2-6, with TRBD1 matching over 8 bases. V lost 2 bases and J lost 2; bases outside the gene matches: 8. The CDR3 loop spans 18 amino acids. In germline, CDR1 is ENHRY, CDR2 SYGVKD. The CDR3 nucleotides read TGTGCCATCAGTGAGGAGGGGCAGGGGGCGGCTGGGGCCAACGTCCTGACTTTC. The encoded protein is CAISEEGQGAAGANVLTF.

The chain employs TRBV3-1 (or the pseudogene TRBV3-2) and TRBJ1-2, with a weak D call TRBD1 (6 bases). V was shortened by 3 bases and J by 5 bases, with 25 bases between the two germline ends. In germline, CDR1 is LGHDT, CDR2 YNNKEL (reference sequence). The CDR3 is made up of 18 amino acids. CDR3 sequence reads: CASSHHSTGKTGSYGYTF. Written as DNA, the CDR3 is TGTGCCAGCAGCCACCACTCCACCGGGAAAACAGGGTCTTATGGCTACACCTTC.

J is TRBJ1-4 and V is TRBV28; D is unclear. Germline V CDR1 and CDR2: MDHEN, SYDVKM. Trimming left V 9 bases short and J 3 bases short, with 11 bases between. The CDR3 runs to 13 residues. CDR3 region: CASAVGSNEKLFF. The CDR3 nucleotides read TGTGCCAGTGCAGTAGGCTCTAATGAAAAACTGTTTTTT.

V is TRBV11-2 and J is TRBJ1-3; a weak D match, TRBD1 (5 bases). The CDR3 is made up of 13 amino acids. Germline values: CDR1 SGHAT, CDR2 FQNNGV. Deletions cut 4 bases from V and 2 bases from J, with 6 bases between. The CDR3 DNA sequence: TGTGCCAGCAGCTGGGGGGCTGGAAACACCATATATTTT. Translating gives CASSWGAGNTIYF.

The V and J genes are TRBV28 and TRBJ1-3; no clear D. Looked up from germline, CDR1 is MDHEN and CDR2 is SYDVKM. V shed 6 bases and J shed 0 bases, with 15 bases lying between them. The CDR3 extends over 16 amino acids. The CDR3 region is CASSPWARASGNTIYF. The CDR3 DNA reads TGTGCCAGCAGCCCTTGGGCCCGGGCCTCTGGAAACACCATATATTTT.

The rearrangement links TRBV3-1 (or the pseudogene TRBV3-2) to TRBJ1-6; 7 bases are a match to TRBD1. The germline CDR1 and CDR2 sequences are LGHDT and YNNKEL (reference sequence). With 3 bases clipped from V and 6 bases from J, the junction kept 5 bases outside the gene matches. This CDR3 has 15 amino acids. The CDR3 nucleotides read TGTGCCAGCAGCCAGCAGCACAGGGGTAATTCACCCCTCCACTTT. This sequence encodes CASSQQHRGNSPLHF.

The chain employs TRBV15 and TRBJ1-6; tentative D call: TRBD1 (5 bases). Trimming cost V 5 bases and J 9 bases, with 17 bases left between them. CDR1 is LNHNV and CDR2 is YYDKDF in the germline V gene (reference sequence). The CDR3 length is 15 residues. Written as DNA, the CDR3 is TGTGCCACCAGCCCCGGGTTGGGGACGGCTTCACCCCTCCACTTT. Translated, it gives CATSPGLGTASPLHF.

V gene TRBV18 combines with J gene TRBJ2-6, with D hard to call. With 3 bases removed from V and 3 bases from J, the gap between germline ends came to 18 bases. This CDR3 is 18 amino acids long. The germline gives CDR1 KGHSH, CDR2 LQKENI. CDR3: CASSPFSPVSLGANVLTF. CDR3 bases: TGTGCCAGCTCACCTTTCAGTCCAGTGAGCCTTGGGGCCAACGTCCTGACTTTC.